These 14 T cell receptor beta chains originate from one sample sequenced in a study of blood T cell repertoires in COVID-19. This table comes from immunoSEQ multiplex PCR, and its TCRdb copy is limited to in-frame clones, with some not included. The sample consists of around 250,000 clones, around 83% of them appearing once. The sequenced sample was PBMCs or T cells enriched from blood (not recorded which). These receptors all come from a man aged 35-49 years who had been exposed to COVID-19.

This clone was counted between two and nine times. Here the CDR3 reads CAWSEGAVANYGYTF. The CDR3 DNA reads as TGTGCCTGGAGTGAAGGGGCGGTTGCTAACTATGGCTACACCTTC. This chain links TRBV30 with TRBJ1-2, with a possible D match to TRBD1 (5 bases). The CDR3 sequence is 15 residues long. V was cut by 1 base and J by 0 bases, with 12 bases left in between. Germline CDR1 is GTSNPN and CDR2 is SVGIG (reference sequence).

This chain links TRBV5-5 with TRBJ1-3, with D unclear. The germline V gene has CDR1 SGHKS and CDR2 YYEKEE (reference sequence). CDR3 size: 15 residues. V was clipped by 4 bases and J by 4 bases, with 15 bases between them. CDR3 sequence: CASSPRPAVGNTIYF. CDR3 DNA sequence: TGTGCCAGCAGCCCTAGACCGGCAGTGGGAAACACCATATATTTT.

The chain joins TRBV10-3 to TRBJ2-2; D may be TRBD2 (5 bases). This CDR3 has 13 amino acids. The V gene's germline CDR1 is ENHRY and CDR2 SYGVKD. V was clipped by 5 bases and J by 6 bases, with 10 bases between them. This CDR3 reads CAISRETAGELFF. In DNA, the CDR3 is TGTGCCATCAGTAGGGAGACGGCCGGGGAGCTGTTTTTT.

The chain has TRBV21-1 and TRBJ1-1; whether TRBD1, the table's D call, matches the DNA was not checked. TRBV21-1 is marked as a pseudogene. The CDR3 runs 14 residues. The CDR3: CASRNGTGNTEAFF. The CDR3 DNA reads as TGTGCCAGCAGGAACGGGACAGGCAACACTGAAGCTTTCTTT.

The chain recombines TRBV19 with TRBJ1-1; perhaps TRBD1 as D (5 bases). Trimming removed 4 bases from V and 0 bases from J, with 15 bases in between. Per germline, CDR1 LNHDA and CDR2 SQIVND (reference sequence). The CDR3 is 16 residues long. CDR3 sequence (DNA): TGTGCCAGTAGTAAGGGAGGGGCGGAAATGAACACTGAAGCTTTCTTT. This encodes CASSKGGAEMNTEAFF.

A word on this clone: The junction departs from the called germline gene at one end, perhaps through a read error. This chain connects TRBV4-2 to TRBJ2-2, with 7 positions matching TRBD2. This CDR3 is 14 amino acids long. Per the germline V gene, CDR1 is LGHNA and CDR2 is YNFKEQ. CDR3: CASSQDGGLADRLF. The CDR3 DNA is TGTGCCAGCAGCCAAGATGGCGGTCTAGCGGATCGGCTTTTT.

CDR3 nucleotides: TGTGCCACCAGCAGCCGGGACACACTCTACGAGCAGTACTTC. The encoded protein is CATSSRDTLYEQYF. V usage is TRBV15 and J usage is TRBJ2-7; D is perhaps TRBD1 (6 bases). V was pared by 3 bases and J by 3 bases, with 12 bases between. Per the germline V gene, CDR1 is LNHNV and CDR2 is YYDKDF (reference sequence). This CDR3 is 14 amino acids long.

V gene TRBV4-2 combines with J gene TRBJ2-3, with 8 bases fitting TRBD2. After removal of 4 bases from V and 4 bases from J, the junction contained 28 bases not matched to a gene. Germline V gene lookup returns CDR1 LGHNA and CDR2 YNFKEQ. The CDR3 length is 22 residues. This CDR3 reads CASSRGAGGRGGGGTRADTQYF. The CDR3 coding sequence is TGTGCCAGCAGCCGGGGCGCGGGAGGTAGGGGAGGAGGAGGTACCAGAGCAGATACGCAGTATTTT.

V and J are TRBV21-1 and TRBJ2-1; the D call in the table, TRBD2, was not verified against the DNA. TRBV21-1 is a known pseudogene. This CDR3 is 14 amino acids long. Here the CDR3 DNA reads TGTGCCAGCAAGGGGCGGGAGGAAAACAATGAGCAGTTCTTC. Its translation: CASKGREENNEQFF.

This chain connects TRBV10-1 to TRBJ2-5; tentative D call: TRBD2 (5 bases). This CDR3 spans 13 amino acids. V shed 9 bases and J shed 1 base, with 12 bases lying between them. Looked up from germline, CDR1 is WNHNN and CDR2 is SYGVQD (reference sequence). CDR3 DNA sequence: TGCGCCAGTCCGGGGAGTCTCCAAGAGACCCAGTACTTC. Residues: CASPGSLQETQYF.

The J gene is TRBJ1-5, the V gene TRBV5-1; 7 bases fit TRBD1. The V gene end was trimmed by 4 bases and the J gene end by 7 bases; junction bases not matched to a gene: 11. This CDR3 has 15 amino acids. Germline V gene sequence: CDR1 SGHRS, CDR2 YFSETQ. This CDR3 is CASSPEGAGGQPQHF. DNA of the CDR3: TGCGCCAGCAGCCCGGAGGGGGCAGGGGGGCAGCCCCAGCATTTT.

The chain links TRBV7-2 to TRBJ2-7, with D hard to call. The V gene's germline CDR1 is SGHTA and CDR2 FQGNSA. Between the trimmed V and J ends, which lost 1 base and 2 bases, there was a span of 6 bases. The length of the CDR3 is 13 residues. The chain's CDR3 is CASSLVLPYEQYF. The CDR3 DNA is TGTGCCAGCAGCTTAGTTCTCCCCTACGAGCAGTACTTC. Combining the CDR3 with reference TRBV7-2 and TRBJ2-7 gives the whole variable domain GAGVSQSPSNKVTEKGKDVELRCDPISGHTALYWYRQSLGQGLEFLIYFQGNSAPDKSGLPSDRFSAERTGGSVSTLTIQRTQQEDSAVYLCASSLVLPYEQYFGPGTRLTVT.

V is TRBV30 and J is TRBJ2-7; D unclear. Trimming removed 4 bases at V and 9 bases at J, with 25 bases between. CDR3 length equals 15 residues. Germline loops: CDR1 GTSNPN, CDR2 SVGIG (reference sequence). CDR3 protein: CAWNPAPSHVALQYF. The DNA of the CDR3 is TGTGCCTGGAACCCCGCGCCTAGTCATGTCGCCCTGCAGTACTTC.

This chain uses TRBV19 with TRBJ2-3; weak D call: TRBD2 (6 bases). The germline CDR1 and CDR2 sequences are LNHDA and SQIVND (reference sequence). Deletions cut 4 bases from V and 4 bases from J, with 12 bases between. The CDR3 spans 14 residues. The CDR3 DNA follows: TGTGCCAGTAGTAGCGGGATCTCTGCAGATACGCAGTATTTT. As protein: CASSSGISADTQYF.